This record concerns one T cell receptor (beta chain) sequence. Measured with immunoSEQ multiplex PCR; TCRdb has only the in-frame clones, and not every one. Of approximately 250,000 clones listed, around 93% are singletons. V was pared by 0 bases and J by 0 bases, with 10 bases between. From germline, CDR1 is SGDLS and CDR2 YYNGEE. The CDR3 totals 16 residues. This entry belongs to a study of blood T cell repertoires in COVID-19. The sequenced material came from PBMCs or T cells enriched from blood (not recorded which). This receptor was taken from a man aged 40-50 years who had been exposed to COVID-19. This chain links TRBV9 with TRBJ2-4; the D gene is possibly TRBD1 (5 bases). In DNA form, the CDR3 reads TGTGCCAGCAGCGTAGACCAGGGCTCAGCCAAAAACATTCAGTACTTC. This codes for CASSVDQGSAKNIQYF.